This T cell receptor beta chain is drawn from a study of CD8 T cells in ankylosing spondylitis. General observations from the study: Apparently characteristic of ankylosing spondylitis blood was a TCR beta motif (about eight highly homologous variants).

Quantitative 5'-RACE with molecular barcodes was used to make the TCR beta libraries. TCRdb independently ran MiXCR on the 5' RACE reads; one entry per CDR3 protein. The data hold a few hundred thousand distinct CDR3 sequences, with about 11% observed a single time. This clonotype was detected only a few times. Its matching antigen is unknown. After removal of 3 bases from V and 4 bases from J, the junction contained 5 bases not matched to a gene. This CDR3 contains 14 residues. In germline, CDR1 is LNHNV, CDR2 YYDKDF (reference sequence). This rearrangement joins TRBV15 to TRBJ1-2; 7 nucleotides align to TRBD1. Sequenced input: blood, either unsorted or a sorted T cell fraction (not recorded which). This receptor was obtained from a male donor with ankylosing spondylitis or in good health (not recorded which). DNA of the CDR3: TGTGCCACCAGCAGGACAGGGTCGCGCTATGGCTACACCTTC. This codes for CATSRTGSRYGYTF.